This T cell receptor (beta chain) comes out of a study of identical twins (dated by TCRdb to 2016 to 2017). Notes on the research overall: To test whether fetal clonotypes persist, this study deep-sequenced TCR alpha and beta repertoires from monozygotic twins, from unrelated adults of various ages, and from cord blood. To rule out contamination, the twin experiments were replicated at different times with different library preparation protocols. Results the study describes overall, beyond this receptor: Zero-insertion analyses could be partly confounded by invariant T cells such as MAIT and iNKT, though diverse VJ usage argued against such confounding for most clonotypes. A weaker excess of twin sharing was found in beta out-of-frame sequences because the signal-to-noise ratio was lowered by fewer shared sequences. Out-of-frame TCR alpha sharing in monozygotic twins was systematically underestimated by recombination models, whereas sharing between unrelated individuals was in agreement with the recombination models. Fewer insertions were carried by abundant cord blood beta clonotypes, a similar but weaker trend appeared in young adult naive repertoires, and no such trend appeared in memory repertoires. Because the same donors could not be followed over many years, conclusions were based on cross-sectional statistical analysis. Out-of-frame TCR alpha sequences shared between twins showed an excess of low generation-probability sequences compared with coincidental sharing between unrelated individuals.

For this clonotype: Its target antigen remains unknown. No much larger clone exists at a distance of one base, and base qualities are not known.

V loses 0 bases of germline sequence and J loses 2 bases, and the interval between the two ends is 13 bases. Inclusive of the bounding cysteine and phenylalanine, the CDR3 is 16 residues long. Only the CDR3 DNA is retained, 48 bases long and in frame from the first base. As encoded in the germline V gene, CDR1 is MDHEN while CDR2 is SYDVKM. The library was prepared using 5' RACE. TCRdb lists the instrument as Illumina HiSeq 2000. A universal primer binding site was introduced by template switching, and a unique molecular identifier was present in the final cDNA, enabling accurate counting of TCR cDNA molecules. Specific primers in the conserved constant-segment region were used to synthesize first-strand cDNA for the TCR alpha and beta chains. Each cDNA library was double barcoded, with a SMART-Mk sample barcode plus Illumina barcodes, to control for contamination. TruSeq adapter sequences along with Illumina sample barcodes were introduced in two successive PCR steps. Sequencing of the TCR alpha and beta cDNA libraries was done on the Illumina HiSeq platform using custom primers. The authors' pipeline ran thus. Raw reads were processed with MiGEC to extract unique molecular identifiers, and MiXCR was used to determine CDR3 positions. For each individual, recombination models were inferred using an EM algorithm with the repgenHMM and IGoR tools. The analysis of shared clonotypes was done with the tcR package in R, with sharing normalized by the product of cloneset sizes. To study raw recombination free of thymic and clonal selection effects, out-of-frame nonproductive sequences were analyzed. TCRdb applied fastp at Q25 and MiXCR to the public reads, then kept only in-frame beta chains. Each entry is one CDR3 protein sequence, shown with its most common DNA and genes. TCRdb, not the authors, supplied the V and J calls. The sample profile shows 690,000 or so distinct CDR3 sequences; roughly 8% of them were found once. Around 0.98% of the sample is in the top ten clones.

All donors were healthy Caucasians. Three pairs of female monozygotic twins, all aged 18 to 29 years, were included in the twin cohort. The RNA used for TCR libraries was isolated from peripheral blood mononuclear cells. The data were also submitted as part of a second study, on yellow fever vaccine responses in identical twins. As the second study states: The T cell response to vaccination in identical twins was reported by the authors to appear partly convergent and partly personalized. Focusing on identical twins, the study followed the T cell clones that responded to the vaccine, and did so with precision.

This sequence uses TRBV28 and TRBJ2-5, and perhaps TRBD2 as D gene, on 5 matching bases. The sequenced material came from PBMCs. This receptor was obtained from a young woman in good health. At the DNA level, the sequence is TGTGCCAGCAGTTTATGGGGTAGCGAGAGTCAAGAGACCCAGTACTTC. Its translation reads: CASSLWGSESQETQYF.